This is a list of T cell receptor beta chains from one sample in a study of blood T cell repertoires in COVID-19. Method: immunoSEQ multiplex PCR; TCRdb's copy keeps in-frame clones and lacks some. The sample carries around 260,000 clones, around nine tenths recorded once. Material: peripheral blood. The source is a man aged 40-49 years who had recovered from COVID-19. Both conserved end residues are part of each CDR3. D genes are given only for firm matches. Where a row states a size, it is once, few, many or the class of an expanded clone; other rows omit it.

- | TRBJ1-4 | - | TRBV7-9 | TGTGCCAGCAGCCGTTCTGCGGGAGAAAAACTGTTTTTT | CASSRSAGEKLFF
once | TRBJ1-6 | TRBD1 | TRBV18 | TGTGCCAGCTCACCAAAGGGACAGGGAGGATCACCCCTCCACTTT | CASSPKGQGGSPLHF
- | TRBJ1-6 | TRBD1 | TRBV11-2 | TGTGCCAGCAGCCCGGGACAGGGGAATTCACCCCTCCACTTT | CASSPGQGNSPLHF
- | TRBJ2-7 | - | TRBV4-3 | TGCGCCAGCAGCCAAGTGGGGGGTAGCGAGCAGTACTTC | CASSQVGGSEQYF
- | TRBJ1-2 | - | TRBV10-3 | TGTGCCATCAGTGAAGCCGGGAGCTATGGCTACACCTTC | CAISEAGSYGYTF
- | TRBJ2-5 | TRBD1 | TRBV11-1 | TGTGCCAGCAGCCCGGGGCAGGGGGATGAGACCCAGTACTTC | CASSPGQGDETQYF
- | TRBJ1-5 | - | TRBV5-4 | TGTGCCAGCAGCTTCGGAGGGCAGAACAATCAGCCCCAGCATTTT | CASSFGGQNNQPQHF
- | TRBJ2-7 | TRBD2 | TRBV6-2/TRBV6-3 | TGTGCCAGCAGTTACCCCCTCGCGGGGGGCTACGAGCAGTACTTC | CASSYPLAGGYEQYF
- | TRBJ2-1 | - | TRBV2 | TGTGCCAGCAGTGAAGGCCTAGGCCCTACCTACAATGAGCAGTTCTTC | CASSEGLGPTYNEQFF
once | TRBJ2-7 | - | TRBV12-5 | TGTGCTAGTGGTGAGAGGCAGGGGGGCTCCTACGAGCAGTACTTC | CASGERQGGSYEQYF
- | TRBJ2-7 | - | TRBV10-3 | TGTGCCATCAGTTCGGAGGGACCATACGAGCAGTACTTC | CAISSEGPYEQYF
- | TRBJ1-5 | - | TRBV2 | TGTGCCAGCAGTGAAGGCACTCCGGGTCAGCCCCAGCATTTT | CASSEGTPGQPQHF
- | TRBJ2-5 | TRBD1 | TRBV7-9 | TGTGCCAGCAGCCCAGGGGGTGCCCCGTACCAAGAGACCCAGTACTTC | CASSPGGAPYQETQYF
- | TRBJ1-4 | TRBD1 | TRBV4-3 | TGCGCCAGCAGCCAAGGGGGGCAGGGGGCTAATGAAAAACTGTTTTTT | CASSQGGQGANEKLFF
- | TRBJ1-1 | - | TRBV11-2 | TGTGCCAGCAGCCCCCTCACCAGGGGCACTGAAGCTTTCTTT | CASSPLTRGTEAFF
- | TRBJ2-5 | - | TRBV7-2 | TGTGCCAGCAGCTTAAGTGACACGTACCAAGAGACCCAGTACTTC | CASSLSDTYQETQYF
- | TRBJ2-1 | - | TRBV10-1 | TGCGCCAGCAGTGACCCTGGTCGGAATGAGCAGTTCTTC | CASSDPGRNEQFF
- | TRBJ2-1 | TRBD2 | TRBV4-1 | TGCGCCAGCAGCCAAACTAGCGGGGCCGTAAATGAGCAGTTCTTC | CASSQTSGAVNEQFF
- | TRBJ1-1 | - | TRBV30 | TGTGCCTGGAGTGTTTGGGGGGGGTCGAACACTGAAGCTTTCTTT | CAWSVWGGSNTEAFF
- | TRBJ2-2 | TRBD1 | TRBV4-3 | TGCGCCAGCAGCCAAGCTCCCGGGACAGGGTCCACCGGGGAGCTGTTTTTT | CASSQAPGTGSTGELFF
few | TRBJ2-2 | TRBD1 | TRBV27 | TGTGCCAGCAATTTATGGCAGGGGGCATCCGGGGAGCTGTTTTTT | CASNLWQGASGELFF
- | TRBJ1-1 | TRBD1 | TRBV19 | TGTGCCAGTAGGGACAGGGGACAGGGGAGTCGGGCTTTCTTT | CASRDRGQGSRAFF
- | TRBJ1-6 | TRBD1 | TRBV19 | TGTGCCAGTAGTATCTGGACAGGGTTAGGTAATTCACCCCTCCACTTT | CASSIWTGLGNSPLHF
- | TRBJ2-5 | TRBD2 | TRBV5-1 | TGCGCCAGCAGCGTGAGCGGGAGCCAAGAGACCCAGTACTTC | CASSVSGSQETQYF
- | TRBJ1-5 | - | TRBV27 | TGTGCCAGCAGGAAAACAGGGATGGGCAATCAGCCCCAGCATTTT | CASRKTGMGNQPQHF
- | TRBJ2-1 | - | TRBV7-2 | TGTGCCAGCAGTGATAGCGGTACTAGCTCCTACAATGAGCAGTTCTTC | CASSDSGTSSYNEQFF
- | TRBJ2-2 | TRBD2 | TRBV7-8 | TGTGCCAGCAGGCTATCCGGGACTAGCAACACCGGGGAGCTGTTTTTT | CASRLSGTSNTGELFF
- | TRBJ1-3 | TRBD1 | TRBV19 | TGTGCCAGTAGTGTCCAACAGGGGGCCAATGGAAACACCATATATTTT | CASSVQQGANGNTIYF
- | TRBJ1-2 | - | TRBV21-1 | TGTGCCAGCACCCTGGGGGGGGATGAAAATGGCTACACCTTC | CASTLGGDENGYTF
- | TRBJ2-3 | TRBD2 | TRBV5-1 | TGCGCCAGCAGAATACTAGCGGGAGGATATACAGATACGCAGTATTTT | CASRILAGGYTDTQYF
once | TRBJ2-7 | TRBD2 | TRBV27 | TGTGCCAGCAGTTTCACACTAGCGGACACCCACTACGAGCAGTACTTC | CASSFTLADTHYEQYF
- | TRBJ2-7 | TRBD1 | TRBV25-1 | TGTGCCAGCAGTGATGGGACAGTGTCCTACGAGCAGTACTTC | CASSDGTVSYEQYF
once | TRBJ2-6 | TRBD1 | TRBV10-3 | TGTGCCATCAGTTCTACAGGGGCTGGGGCCAACGTCCTGACTTTC | CAISSTGAGANVLTF
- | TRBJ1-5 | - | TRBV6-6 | TGTGCCAGCAGGGCCGCCCAGGGTAGCAATCAGCCCCAGCATTTT | CASRAAQGSNQPQHF
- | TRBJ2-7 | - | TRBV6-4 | TGTGCCAGCATTTCCGACGAGCAGTACTTC | CASISDEQYF
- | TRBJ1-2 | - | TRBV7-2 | TGTGCCAGCAGCTTTGGCGGGTTTGCGGGCTGGTATGGCTACACCTTC | CASSFGGFAGWYGYTF
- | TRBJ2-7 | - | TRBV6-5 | TGTGCCAGCAGTCCGGGACATGACTACGAGCAGTACTTC | CASSPGHDYEQYF
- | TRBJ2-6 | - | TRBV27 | TGTGCCAGCACTCACCCGGCAGGTGGCCTATTTGGGGCCAACGTCCTGACTTTC | CASTHPAGGLFGANVLTF
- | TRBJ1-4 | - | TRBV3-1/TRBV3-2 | TGTGCCAGCAGCCAAGCTTGGGACAAGGCAAAACTGTTTTTT | CASSQAWDKAKLFF
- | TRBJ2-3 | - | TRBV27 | TGTGCCAGCAAGGGAGACTTCGATGCGCAGTATTTT | CASKGDFDAQYF
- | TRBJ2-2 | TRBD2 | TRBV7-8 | TGTGCCAGCAGCTTAGCTCTGGGTAGCGGGACGACCGGGGAGCTGTTTTTT | CASSLALGSGTTGELFF
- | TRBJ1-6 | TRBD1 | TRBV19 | TGTGCCAGTAGCCCTACAGGGGCGGTGAGTTCACCCCTCCACTTT | CASSPTGAVSSPLHF
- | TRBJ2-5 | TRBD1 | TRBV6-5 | TGTGCCAGCAGTCGCAGGGGGCCCCCAGAGACCCAGTACTTC | CASSRRGPPETQYF